These T cell receptor beta chains were read from a single sample in a study of blood T cell repertoires in COVID-19. Produced via immunoSEQ multiplex PCR; TCRdb's table is partial and in-frame only. The sample shows about 130,000 clones, over 60% of them seen only once. Sequencing used peripheral blood. The receptors originated from a woman in her 70s with acute or convalescent COVID-19. CDR3s include the opening cysteine and the closing phenylalanine or tryptophan. Each record gives: V gene, clone size, D gene, J gene, CDR3 protein, CDR3 DNA. D genes are given only for firm matches. Size values are once, few and many counts, or a class for expanded clones, and some rows have none.

>TRBV27|.|TRBD2|TRBJ2-1
CASSLRDSGGLNEQFF
TGTGCCAGCAGTTTAAGGGACTCGGGAGGGCTCAATGAGCAGTTCTTC
>TRBV6-5|.|.|TRBJ2-1
CASSLERGGYNEQFF
TGTGCCAGCAGCCTTGAAAGGGGGGGATACAATGAGCAGTTCTTC
>TRBV9|.|TRBD1|TRBJ1-4
CASSVGDRANEKLFF
TGTGCCAGCAGCGTAGGGGACAGGGCTAATGAAAAACTGTTTTTT
>TRBV28|.|.|TRBJ2-1
CASSLWGRVSYNEQFF
TGTGCCAGCAGTTTATGGGGCAGGGTCTCCTACAATGAGCAGTTCTTC
>TRBV7-2|.|.|TRBJ1-1
CASSFAQGSYTEAFF
TGTGCCAGCAGCTTCGCTCAGGGTTCTTACACTGAAGCTTTCTTT
>TRBV29-1|many|.|TRBJ2-1
CSVERDYNEQFF
TGCAGCGTCGAACGGGACTACAATGAGCAGTTCTTC
>TRBV19|.|TRBD1|TRBJ1-4
CASTDDRGRSATNEKLFF
TGTGCCAGTACCGATGACAGGGGCCGATCCGCAACTAATGAAAAACTGTTTTTT
>TRBV3-1/TRBV3-2|.|.|TRBJ2-3
CASSLDYRAQYF
TGTGCCAGCAGCCTGGATTATCGGGCGCAGTATTTT
>TRBV5-5|.|TRBD2|TRBJ2-7
CASSLAITSGPSYEQYF
TGTGCCAGCAGCTTGGCCATCACTAGCGGGCCTTCCTACGAGCAGTACTTC
>TRBV24-1|.|TRBD1|TRBJ2-7
CATSGGTGGHEQYF
TGTGCCACCAGTGGCGGGACAGGGGGCCACGAGCAGTACTTC
>TRBV11-3|once|TRBD2|TRBJ2-1
CASSLGGLAVNEQFF
TGTGCCAGCAGCTTAGGTGGACTAGCGGTGAATGAGCAGTTCTTC
>TRBV7-9|.|TRBD2|TRBJ2-5
CASSHFGSGTSGGETQYF
TGTGCCAGCAGCCACTTCGGGTCCGGGACTAGCGGGGGAGAGACCCAGTACTTC
>TRBV13|.|TRBD1|TRBJ2-7
CASSLGTGSEQYF
TGTGCCAGCAGCTTAGGGACAGGGTCCGAGCAGTACTTC
>TRBV9|.|.|TRBJ2-2
CASSDPDSSNTGELFF
TGTGCCAGCAGCGACCCGGACAGTTCGAACACCGGGGAGCTGTTTTTT
>TRBV11-3|.|TRBD2|TRBJ2-5
CASISLRREGLETQYF
TGTGCCAGCATCTCTTTGAGGCGGGAGGGCCTCGAGACCCAGTACTTC
>TRBV5-6|once|.|TRBJ2-5
CASSFRETQYF
TGTGCCAGCAGCTTCAGGGAGACCCAGTACTTC
>TRBV5-1|once|TRBD1|TRBJ2-1
CASSVDRGGEQFF
TGCGCCAGCAGCGTCGACAGGGGTGGGGAGCAGTTCTTC
>TRBV5-4|.|.|TRBJ2-2
CATEQGAAANTGELFF
TGTGCCACTGAACAGGGTGCGGCCGCGAACACCGGGGAGCTGTTTTTT
>TRBV4-3|.|.|TRBJ2-2
CASSQGFIRRELFF
TGCGCCAGCAGCCAAGGGTTTATTAGAAGGGAGCTGTTTTTT
>TRBV6-5|.|TRBD1|TRBJ1-1
CASNFPLGQDLKAFF
TGTGCCAGCAACTTTCCCCTGGGACAGGACCTAAAAGCTTTCTTT
>TRBV6-2/TRBV6-3|.|TRBD2|TRBJ2-7
CASSFGTSGYEQYF
TGTGCCAGCAGTTTTGGGACTAGCGGCTACGAGCAGTACTTC
>TRBV9|.|TRBD1|TRBJ2-2
CASSVVGQGPGELFF
TGTGCCAGCAGCGTAGTAGGACAGGGACCCGGGGAGCTGTTTTTT
>TRBV24-1|.|TRBD2|TRBJ2-1
CATSLRGGGAVSEQFF
TGTGCCACCAGCCTCCGCGGGGGTGGGGCAGTGAGTGAGCAGTTCTTC
>TRBV7-2|.|.|TRBJ2-1
CASSESGFAQTYNEQFF
TGTGCCAGCAGCGAAAGCGGGTTTGCGCAGACCTACAATGAGCAGTTCTTC
>TRBV9|.|TRBD1|TRBJ2-5
CASSGNGQVQGTQYF
TGTGCCAGCAGCGGAAACGGACAGGTCCAGGGGACCCAGTACTTC
>TRBV19|.|TRBD2|TRBJ2-1
CASSPSGRSVEQFF
TGTGCCAGTAGTCCTAGCGGGAGATCTGTTGAGCAGTTCTTC
>TRBV25-1|.|.|TRBJ1-6
CASSVLAGVDSPLHF
TGTGCCAGCAGTGTATTGGCGGGGGTCGATTCACCCCTCCACTTT
>TRBV25-1|.|TRBD1|TRBJ1-2
CASSADRGNYGYTF
TGTGCCAGCAGTGCGGACAGGGGCAACTATGGCTACACCTTC
>TRBV7-9|many|TRBD1|TRBJ2-7
CASSSGTDSYEQYF
TGTGCCAGCAGTTCCGGGACAGATAGCTACGAGCAGTACTTC
>TRBV12-2|.|.|TRBJ1-1
CASRFTETVPDTEAFF
TGTGCAAGTCGCTTTACAGAAACCGTCCCTGACACTGAAGCTTTCTTT
>TRBV19|few|.|TRBJ1-5
CASRTSQASNQPQHF
TGTGCCAGTAGGACGAGCCAGGCGAGCAATCAGCCCCAGCATTTT
>TRBV6-6|few|TRBD1|TRBJ2-2
CASSLTGTGPGELFF
TGTGCCAGCAGTCTTACCGGGACAGGGCCCGGGGAGCTGTTTTTT
>TRBV15|.|TRBD1|TRBJ2-2
CATSRAGTGAGELFF
TGTGCCACCAGCAGAGCCGGGACAGGGGCCGGGGAGCTGTTTTTT
>TRBV5-5|.|TRBD1|TRBJ1-6
CASSRDRGNSPLHF
TGTGCCAGCAGCCGGGACAGGGGTAACTCACCCCTCCACTTT
>TRBV23-1|many|TRBD2|TRBJ2-2
CASSLPSGRATGELFF
TGCGCCAGCAGTCTCCCTAGCGGGAGGGCCACCGGGGAGCTGTTTTTT
>TRBV29-1|.|.|TRBJ2-5
CSVVLRQETQYF
TGCAGCGTTGTGTTGCGACAAGAGACCCAGTACTTC
>TRBV19|.|.|TRBJ1-3
CASRQDSGNTIYF
TGTGCCAGCAGACAGGATTCTGGAAACACCATATATTTT
>TRBV19|.|.|TRBJ2-2
CASSSYGELFF
TGTGCCAGTAGTTCTTACGGGGAGCTGTTTTTT
>TRBV19|.|.|TRBJ1-5
CASTDSPNQPQHF
TGTGCCAGTACCGACAGTCCCAATCAGCCCCAGCATTTT
>TRBV9|.|TRBD2|TRBJ2-1
CASSPGLAGAYNEQFF
TGTGCCAGCAGCCCAGGACTAGCGGGAGCCTACAATGAGCAGTTCTTC
>TRBV4-1|.|.|TRBJ2-1
CASSQERGLAYNEQFF
TGCGCCAGCAGCCAAGAGAGGGGACTTGCTTACAATGAGCAGTTCTTC
>TRBV27|.|.|TRBJ1-4
CATSPRGATNEKLFF
TGTGCCACCTCCCCTCGCGGAGCAACTAATGAAAAACTGTTTTTT
>TRBV27|few|.|TRBJ1-2
CASSPHADSLYGYTF
TGTGCCAGCAGTCCCCATGCAGACAGCCTCTATGGCTACACCTTC
>TRBV7-2|few|TRBD2|TRBJ2-5
CASSLAGLASGGEEQETQYF
TGTGCCAGCAGCTTAGCTGGTTTGGCTAGCGGGGGCGAAGAGCAAGAGACCCAGTACTTC
>TRBV19|.|TRBD1|TRBJ1-5
CASSEDRVGNQPQHF
TGTGCCAGTAGCGAAGACAGGGTGGGCAATCAGCCCCAGCATTTT
>TRBV20-1|.|.|TRBJ1-1
CSASNRVDTEAFF
TGCAGTGCTAGTAACAGGGTAGACACTGAAGCTTTCTTT
>TRBV14|few|TRBD1|TRBJ2-7
CASSLILGQGGEQYF
TGTGCCAGCAGCCTCATACTAGGACAGGGAGGCGAGCAGTACTTC
>TRBV2|.|TRBD1|TRBJ1-1
CASSKGGSSNTEAFF
TGTGCCAGCAGTAAAGGGGGCTCTTCGAACACTGAAGCTTTCTTT
>TRBV6-5|.|.|TRBJ1-1
CASSVFVENTEAFF
TGTGCCAGCTCGGTATTTGTTGAGAACACTGAAGCTTTCTTT
>TRBV5-5|.|TRBD1|TRBJ1-2
CASSFLGGQGMYGYTF
TGTGCCAGCAGCTTTTTGGGGGGACAGGGAATGTATGGCTACACCTTC
>TRBV9|.|TRBD2|TRBJ2-5
CASSEGTSGGWTQETQYF
TGTGCCAGCAGCGAAGGGACTAGCGGGGGGTGGACGCAAGAGACCCAGTACTTC
>TRBV14|few|.|TRBJ1-2
CASSRSNILGYTF
TGTGCCAGCAGCCGATCCAACATATTGGGCTACACCTTC
>TRBV6-2/TRBV6-3|.|.|TRBJ1-2
CASSYSKEGHGYTF
TGTGCCAGCAGTTACTCTAAGGAGGGACATGGCTACACCTTC
>TRBV5-8|.|TRBD1|TRBJ1-5
CASSPGQGGNQPQHF
TGTGCCAGCAGCCCGGGACAGGGGGGCAATCAGCCCCAGCATTTT
>TRBV2|.|TRBD1|TRBJ1-1
CASSAEGGLTEAFF
TGTGCCAGCAGTGCAGAAGGGGGCTTAACTGAAGCTTTCTTT
>TRBV28|.|TRBD2|TRBJ2-1
CASKFGSAGEVWNEQFF
TGTGCCAGCAAGTTCGGATCGGCGGGAGAGGTTTGGAATGAGCAGTTCTTC
>TRBV19|.|TRBD1|TRBJ1-2
CASSNTGGGGYTF
TGTGCCAGTAGTAACACAGGGGGCGGTGGCTACACCTTC
>TRBV25-1|once|TRBD2|TRBJ2-7
CASSEFGGGYEQYF
TGTGCCAGCAGTGAATTTGGGGGAGGGTACGAGCAGTACTTC